This T cell receptor (beta chain) was identified in a study of shared clonotypes between healthy human individuals. Background on the study: Serving as donors were a couple of women and a few men, whose ages spanned 18 to 49. Study-wide findings and caveats: Despite large depth, sorted-subset datasets appeared incompletely sequenced. Among a few donors, approximately 5% of naive CD4 clonotypes were found in common. Estimated richness values were generally larger in naive subsets than in memory subsets.

The CDR3 loop spans 15 amino acids. V was shortened by 3 bases and J by 2 bases, with 11 bases between the two germline ends. From germline, CDR1 is LNHDA and CDR2 SQIVND (reference sequence). Naive-designated CD8 cells lacked CD45RO, were positively enriched for CCR7, and omitted terminally differentiated effector memory CD45RA+ cells. About this clone: Antigen specificity is unknown.

The table came from immunoSEQ multiplex PCR; TCRdb's copy has only in-frame clones and leaves some out. The sample has millions of clones, 85% to 95% seen once. This chain links TRBV19 with TRBJ1-5; D remains unclear. The sample was naive CD8+ T cells sorted from blood. The receptor was isolated from a man aged 18 to 35 in good health. The CDR3 coding sequence is TGTGCCAGTAGTATTAACAATCTTGGCAATCAGCCCCAGCATTTT. It yields the protein CASSINNLGNQPQHF.